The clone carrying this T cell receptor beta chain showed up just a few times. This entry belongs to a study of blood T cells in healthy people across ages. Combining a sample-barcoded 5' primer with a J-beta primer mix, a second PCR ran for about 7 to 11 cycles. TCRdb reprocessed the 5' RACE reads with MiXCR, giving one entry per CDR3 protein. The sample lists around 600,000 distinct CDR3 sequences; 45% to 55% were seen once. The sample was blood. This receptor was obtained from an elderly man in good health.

This CDR3 is CASSLVGQNNEQFF. The CDR3 bases are TGTGCCAGCAGCTTAGTCGGACAGAACAATGAGCAGTTCTTC. This chain links TRBV7-2 with TRBJ2-1, with a weak D call TRBD1 (6 bases). Between the trimmed V and J ends, which lost 1 base and 5 bases, there was a span of 9 bases. Per the germline V gene, CDR1 is SGHTA and CDR2 is FQGNSA. This CDR3 region has 14 residues.